Following are 31 T cell receptor beta chains from one sample sequenced in a study of blood T cells in healthy people across ages. A second roughly 6 to 12 cycle PCR used barcoded and J-beta primers. TCRdb recomputed calls from the 5' RACE reads with MiXCR, one row per CDR3 protein. The profile shows about 930,000 distinct CDR3 sequences, about 27% of them singletons. These sequences were also reported in another study, on T cells of mothers and their children.

Sequenced sample: blood. The receptors were sampled from a middle-aged woman in good health.

The genes are TRBV7-8 and TRBJ1-2, with 9 bases that match TRBD1. V lost 1 base and J lost 3; bases outside the gene matches: 3. The CDR3 spans 15 residues. Germline V gene data show CDR1 as SGHVS and CDR2 as FQNEAQ. Here the CDR3 DNA reads TGTGCCAGCAGCTTAGGACAGGGGGATTACTATGGCTACACCTTC. It specifies CASSLGQGDYYGYTF.

The chain combines TRBV4-3 with TRBJ2-3; no reliable D call. The CDR3 has 14 amino acids. V shed 0 bases and J shed 5 bases, with 9 bases lying between them. Germline V gene lookup returns CDR1 LGHNA and CDR2 YSLEER. The chain's CDR3 is CASSQDSRVDTQYF. CDR3 DNA: TGCGCCAGCAGCCAAGATAGTAGAGTAGATACGCAGTATTTT.

This clonotype was counted between two and nine times. The chain carries TRBV11-2 and TRBJ2-4; D is possibly TRBD2 (5 bases). The V gene's germline CDR1 is SGHAT and CDR2 FQNNGV. The V end was cut by 5 bases, the J end by 13 bases, with 18 bases between. This CDR3 is 13 amino acids long. Here the CDR3 reads CASSPTTGVRQYF. The CDR3 bases are TGTGCCAGCAGCCCCACGACCGGGGTAAGGCAGTACTTC. The complete variable domain, with remaining parts taken from reference TRBV11-2 and TRBJ2-4, reads EAGVAQSPRYKIIEKRQSVAFWCNPISGHATLYWYQQILGQGPKLLIQFQNNGVVDDSQLPKDRFSAERLKGVDSTLKIQPAKLEDSAVYLCASSPTTGVRQYFGAGTRLSVL.

In its sample, this clonotype was seen a few times. The rearrangement uses TRBV5-1 and TRBJ1-4; no reliable D call. The germline V gene encodes CDR1 SGHRS and CDR2 YFSETQ. The CDR3 totals 15 residues. Trimming shortened V by 1 base and J by 5 bases, and 12 bases separated the two germline ends. The CDR3 DNA reads as TGCGCCAGCAGCTTGTCTTGGACGGAGAATGAAAAACTGTTTTTT. This gives the protein CASSLSWTENEKLFF. Full variable domain (rest looked up from reference TRBV5-1 and TRBJ1-4): KAGVTQTPRYLIKTRGQQVTLSCSPISGHRSVSWYQQTPGQGLQFLFEYFSETQRNKGNFPGRFSGRQFSNSRSEMNVSTLELGDSALYLCASSLSWTENEKLFFGSGTQLSVL.

With regard to this clonotype: The junction departs from the called germline gene at one end, perhaps through a read error. V and J are TRBV27 and TRBJ2-7; D unresolved. The CDR3 length is 15 residues. Germline CDR1 reads MNHEY; CDR2 reads SMNVEV (reference sequence). CDR3 loop: CASSLRAEAPYGQYF. As DNA, the CDR3 is TGTGCCAGCAGTTTACGAGCTGAAGCGCCCTACGGGCAGTACTTC.

This clonotype has only a few counts. The chain joins TRBV20-1 to TRBJ2-7, with 10 bases fitting TRBD1. In germline, CDR1 is DFQATT, CDR2 SNEGSKA (reference sequence). The CDR3 is made up of 15 amino acids. The junction had 8 bases not matched to a gene; V was cut back by 6 bases and J by 0 bases. This chain's CDR3 is CSALGRDRGSYEQYF. CDR3 DNA sequence: TGCAGTGCCCTCGGCCGGGACAGGGGCTCCTACGAGCAGTACTTC.

This clonotype was detected a few times. The chain carries TRBV6-1 and TRBJ1-2; D is possibly TRBD1 (5 bases). Per germline, CDR1 MNHNS and CDR2 SASEGT. Trimming took 7 bases from V and 4 from J, leaving 16 bases between them. CDR3 length: 14 amino acids. The CDR3 DNA reads as TGTGCCAGCACTCCAATCATAACAGGCTATGGCTACACCTTC. Translation gives CASTPIITGYGYTF.

The chain has TRBV6-5 and TRBJ2-7; possibly TRBD2 for D (7 bases). The CDR3 runs 15 residues. The V gene lost 2 bases and the J gene lost 6 bases, with 17 bases spanning the gap. CDR1 is MNHEY, CDR2 SVGAGI, per germline. The CDR3 region is CASSYKGGEGAEQYF. The CDR3 coding sequence is TGTGCCAGCAGTTACAAAGGGGGGGAAGGGGCCGAGCAGTACTTC.

This clonotype was seen only a few times. This chain uses TRBV28 with TRBJ1-2; D call uncertain. Germline CDR1 is MDHEN and CDR2 is SYDVKM. Trimming shortened V by 2 bases and J by 5 bases, and 6 bases separated the two germline ends. The CDR3 is 12 residues long. CDR3 sequence: CASSLRHYGYTF. In DNA form, the CDR3 reads TGTGCCAGCAGTTTACGGCATTATGGCTACACCTTC.

This clonotype has a handful of counts. A junction boundary mismatches the germline segment, possibly from a read error. This rearrangement joins TRBV29-1 to TRBJ1-2; 9 bases agree with TRBD1. The CDR3 sequence is 15 residues long. The V gene's germline CDR1 is SQVTM and CDR2 ANQGSEA. CDR3: CSVEALTGGFGGYTF. The CDR3, as DNA: TGCAGCGTGGAAGCCTTGACAGGGGGTTTCGGGGGCTACACCTTC.

This clonotype was counted ten times or more. The chain couples TRBV18 to TRBJ1-2; D uncertain. Trimming stripped 2 bases from V and 8 bases from J, with 9 bases between. The CDR3 spans 12 residues. Germline assignment: CDR1 KGHSH and CDR2 LQKENI. Here the CDR3 DNA reads TGTGCCAGCTCACCAGGGAAAGGGGGCTACACCTTC. It translates to CASSPGKGGYTF.

Regarding this clonotype: Given a much more abundant clone one base away, this may be a read error. The chain employs TRBV7-3 and TRBJ2-1; D may correspond to TRBD1 or TRBD2 (5 bases each). CDR1 and CDR2 from the germline V gene are SGHTA and FQGTGA. CDR3 length: 16 amino acids. V lost 2 bases and J 9 bases, leaving 20 bases between the germline ends. Here the CDR3 reads CASSLAGTGLHSEQFF. The CDR3 DNA sequence: TGTGCCAGCAGCTTAGCAGGTACAGGACTCCACAGTGAGCAGTTCTTC.

V is TRBV4-1 and J is TRBJ2-7; TRBD2 agrees at 12 bases. This CDR3 contains 14 residues. The junction had 5 bases not matched to a gene; V was cut back by 0 bases and J by 11 bases. CDR1 MGHRA and CDR2 YSYEKL come from the germline V gene. Here the CDR3 reads CASSQDWTSGEKYF. For the CDR3, the DNA is TGCGCCAGCAGCCAAGATTGGACTAGCGGGGAGAAGTACTTC.

The chain combines TRBV5-1 with TRBJ2-1; TRBD1 aligns across 7 bases. With V trimmed by 4 bases and J by 2 bases, 6 bases remained unmatched. The CDR3 extends over 15 amino acids. Germline V lookup: CDR1 SGHRS, CDR2 YFSETQ. CDR3 in amino acids: CASSGTGTAYNEQFF. CDR3 coding DNA: TGCGCCAGCAGCGGAACCGGGACAGCCTACAATGAGCAGTTCTTC. Filled out from reference TRBV5-1 and TRBJ2-1, the complete variable domain reads KAGVTQTPRYLIKTRGQQVTLSCSPISGHRSVSWYQQTPGQGLQFLFEYFSETQRNKGNFPGRFSGRQFSNSRSEMNVSTLELGDSALYLCASSGTGTAYNEQFFGPGTRLTVL.

This clonotype occurred a few times. CDR3 in DNA: TGCAGTGCTAGACCGAAATGGTATGGCTACACCTTC. It specifies CSARPKWYGYTF. The chain couples TRBV20-1 to TRBJ1-2, with D unclear. Germline V gene data show CDR1 as DFQATT and CDR2 as SNEGSKA (reference sequence). This CDR3 is 12 amino acids long. Trimming pared 2 bases from V and 5 bases from J, leaving 9 bases between.

Only a few counts were recorded for this clonotype. The rearrangement joins TRBV7-6 to TRBJ2-7; tentatively, D is TRBD1 or TRBD2 (5 bases each). Trimming stripped 6 bases from V and 4 bases from J, with 16 bases between. The CDR3 extends over 14 amino acids. CDR1 is SGHVS and CDR2 is FNYEAQ in the germline V gene. Written as DNA, the CDR3 is TGTGCCAGCAGTAAGAACCGGGACGTTTACGAGCAGTACTTC. Translating it yields CASSKNRDVYEQYF.

This clonotype was counted between two and nine times. The CDR3 here is CATSRYSGVSYGYTF. For the CDR3, the DNA is TGTGCCACCAGCAGATATTCAGGGGTCAGCTATGGCTACACCTTC. The chain links TRBV15 to TRBJ1-2; D perhaps matches TRBD1 (6 bases). Germline CDR1 reads LNHNV; CDR2 reads YYDKDF (reference sequence). V was pared by 2 bases and J by 4 bases, with 14 bases between. The CDR3 consists of 15 residues.

This clonotype came up a few times. This sequence joins TRBV5-1 and TRBJ2-3; a weak D match, TRBD1 (6 bases). V was clipped by 0 bases and J by 4 bases, with 12 bases between them. The germline gives CDR1 SGHRS, CDR2 YFSETQ. The CDR3 is made up of 15 amino acids. The chain's CDR3 is CASSLAGQTPDTQYF. In DNA form, the CDR3 reads TGCGCCAGCAGCTTGGCCGGACAGACCCCAGATACGCAGTATTTT.

Only a few counts were recorded for this clonotype. J is TRBJ1-2 and V is TRBV29-1, with TRBD1 matching 7 bases. CDR1 is SQVTM and CDR2 is ANQGSEA in the germline V gene. With V trimmed by 5 bases and J by 7 bases, 4 bases remained unmatched. CDR3 length: 11 amino acids. DNA for the CDR3: TGCAGCGTTCCCAGGGGGTCTGGCTACACCTTC. As protein: CSVPRGSGYTF. The full variable domain, rest sourced from reference TRBV29-1 and TRBJ1-2, is SAVISQKPSRDICQRGTSLTIQCQVDSQVTMMFWYRQQPGQSLTLIATANQGSEATYESGFVIDKFPISRPNLTFSTLTVSNMSPEDSSIYLCSVPRGSGYTFGSGTRLTVV.

This clonotype was detected a few times. The V and J genes are TRBV7-8 and TRBJ2-5; D is possibly TRBD2 (7 bases). V was shortened by 3 bases and J by 5 bases, with 16 bases between the two germline ends. This CDR3 comprises 15 residues. CDR1 and CDR2 (germline): SGHVS, FQNEAQ. The CDR3 region has the DNA TGTGCCAGCAGCTTGATAGGCGGGGGCAGCGAGACCCAGTACTTC. Protein: CASSLIGGGSETQYF. The full variable domain, rest sourced from reference TRBV7-8 and TRBJ2-5, is GAGVSQSPRYKVAKRGQDVALRCDPISGHVSLFWYQQALGQGPEFLTYFQNEAQLDKSGLPSDRFFAERPEGSVSTLKIQRTQQEDSAVYLCASSLIGGGSETQYFGPGTRLLVL.

This clonotype was seen ten or more times. The chain couples TRBV10-3 to TRBJ2-7; D remains unclear. Trimming removed 0 bases at V and 6 bases at J, with 9 bases between. Looked up from germline, CDR1 is ENHRY and CDR2 is SYGVKD. This CDR3 contains 13 residues. The CDR3 sequence: CAISESVGFEQYF. The CDR3 DNA is TGTGCCATCAGTGAGTCGGTAGGGTTCGAGCAGTACTTC.

This chain joins TRBV7-6 and TRBJ1-3; D may be TRBD1 (6 bases). The CDR3 extends over 17 amino acids. V was shortened by 5 bases and J by 0 bases, with 17 bases between the two germline ends. Germline V gene sequence: CDR1 SGHVS, CDR2 FNYEAQ. The CDR3 DNA reads as TGTGCCAGCAGCCCCCCGACAGGACGGGGCTCTGGAAACACCATATATTTT. It yields the protein CASSPPTGRGSGNTIYF.

The chain couples TRBV5-5 to TRBJ1-5, with D possibly being TRBD1 (6 bases). The CDR3 is made up of 18 amino acids. Per germline, CDR1 SGHKS and CDR2 YYEKEE (reference sequence). Deletions cut 0 bases from V and 5 bases from J, with 21 bases between. The CDR3 DNA is TGTGCCAGCAGCTTGGTCTTGACAGGCCCTCGAAGCTATCAGCCCCAGCATTTT. Its translation: CASSLVLTGPRSYQPQHF.

A few counts support this clonotype. The J gene is TRBJ2-1, the V gene TRBV27; weak D call: TRBD1 (6 bases). Per the germline V gene, CDR1 is MNHEY and CDR2 is SMNVEV (reference sequence). Trimming pared 3 bases from V and 3 bases from J, leaving 9 bases between. The CDR3 is made up of 14 amino acids. Here the CDR3 DNA reads TGTGCCAGCAGTTTTAGGGGGTACTACAATGAGCAGTTCTTC. Amino acid sequence: CASSFRGYYNEQFF.

This clonotype was recorded once. The chain couples TRBV19 to TRBJ2-1; 11 bases align to TRBD2. V lost 6 bases, J lost 6 bases, and 7 bases stayed unmatched. In germline, CDR1 is LNHDA, CDR2 SQIVND (reference sequence). CDR3 length equals 15 residues. As DNA, the CDR3 is TGTGCCAGTAGGGTGGGACTAGCGGACCTCAATGAGCAGTTCTTC. It specifies CASRVGLADLNEQFF.

As to this clonotype: At one boundary the junction diverges from the germline segment, which might be a read error. The chain recombines TRBV25-1 with TRBJ2-7; 11 positions match TRBD1. Germline V gene data show CDR1 as MGHDK and CDR2 as SYGVNS. The CDR3 covers 17 residues. The CDR3 nucleotides read TGTGCCAGCAGTGACCTCTCGGGGACAGGGGGTACCTACGAGCAGGACTTC. Translating gives CASSDLSGTGGTYEQDF.

This chain uses TRBV25-1 with TRBJ2-7; 7 bases agree with TRBD1. The germline V gene has CDR1 MGHDK and CDR2 SYGVNS. The CDR3 has 13 residues. Trimming removed 8 bases from V and 2 bases from J; junction bases left unmatched: 6. CDR3 DNA: TGTGCCAGCGTGGACAGGTATACCTACGAGCAGTACTTC. It codes for CASVDRYTYEQYF.

V is TRBV7-3 and J is TRBJ2-1; TRBD2 aligns across 7 bases. Germline CDR1 and CDR2: SGHTA and FQGTGA. With 4 bases clipped from V and 9 bases from J, the junction kept 6 bases outside the gene matches. The CDR3 is 13 residues long. In DNA, the CDR3 is TGTGCCAGCAGCTCCCGAGTAGCGGGTGAGCAGTTCTTC. This gives the protein CASSSRVAGEQFF.

In this sample, this clonotype turned up a few times. As DNA, the CDR3 is TGCGCCAGCACGCAGACCATGAGCTCCTACAATGAGCAGTTCTTC. It translates to CASTQTMSSYNEQFF. This chain uses TRBV5-1 with TRBJ2-1, with D uncertain. The CDR3 spans 15 residues. Between the trimmed V and J ends, which lost 6 bases and 0 bases, there was a span of 13 bases. The V gene's germline CDR1 is SGHRS and CDR2 YFSETQ.

Concerning this clonotype: One base away lies a much larger clone, so this may be a sequencing read error. The V gene is TRBV24-1, the J gene TRBJ2-5, with TRBD1 matching over 7 bases. The trim removed 3 bases at V and 4 bases at J, leaving 7 bases unmatched. CDR3 length equals 15 residues. Germline CDR1 reads KGHDR; CDR2 reads SFDVKD. The CDR3 protein is CATSDPTGMRETQYF. The DNA for the CDR3 is TGTGCCACCAGTGATCCGACAGGGATGCGAGAGACCCAGTACTTC.

The rearrangement links TRBV11-3 to TRBJ2-1; perhaps TRBD2 as D (5 bases). Germline CDR1 and CDR2: SGHNT and YENEEA. The CDR3 covers 14 residues. Trimming took off 0 bases at V and 9 bases at J, with 12 bases between the two ends. CDR3 DNA: TGTGCCAGCAGCTTAGATCGGGGTTACGGTGAGCAGTTCTTC. Translating it yields CASSLDRGYGEQFF.